What follows are 14 T cell receptor beta chains derived from one specimen sequenced in a study of CD8+ T cells in alopecia areata. Sequencing templates came from extracted RNA that was reverse transcribed into cDNA. Data came from immunoSEQ multiplex PCR; TCRdb stores just in-frame clones and leaves some out. The sample has 190,000 or so clones, roughly 62% seen once. Sample treatment: oral pan-JAK inhibitor, 5-10 mg twice daily. The material sequenced was CD8+ T cells sorted from blood, taken at week 24, from a patient treated with tofacitinib. All receptors derive from a human donor with alopecia areata.

The V and J genes are TRBV30 and TRBJ2-3; 11 bases agree with TRBD2. The CDR3 spans 17 residues. CDR1 and CDR2 (germline): GTSNPN, SVGIG (reference sequence). V dropped 0 bases and J dropped 1; count of bases not matched to a gene: 6. CDR3 residues: CAWSVVLAGERTDTQYF. The CDR3 coding sequence is TGTGCCTGGAGTGTAGTACTAGCGGGGGAACGCACAGATACGCAGTATTTT. Supplemented by reference TRBV30 and TRBJ2-3, the full variable domain reads SQTIHQWPATLVQPVGSPLSLECTVEGTSNPNLYWYRQAAGRGLQLLFYSVGIGQISSEVPQNLSASRPQDRQFILSSKKLLLSDSGFYLCAWSVVLAGERTDTQYFGPGTRLTVL.

This clone was seen just once. This rearrangement joins TRBV13 to TRBJ2-1; 15 bases match TRBD2. The CDR3 runs 15 residues. The V gene end was trimmed by 4 bases and the J gene end by 6 bases; junction bases not matched to a gene: 1. Germline V lookup: CDR1 PRHDT, CDR2 FYEKMQ (reference sequence). In DNA, the CDR3 is TGTGCCAGCAGCTGGGGACTAGCGGGGGGCAATGAGCAGTTCTTC. Protein product: CASSWGLAGGNEQFF.

The CDR3 DNA follows: TGTGCCAGCAGCGACGGTGGACTCGCGTCCAATGAGCAGTTCTTC. Encoded protein: CASSDGGLASNEQFF. The rearrangement uses TRBV27 and TRBJ2-1; tentative D call: TRBD2 (5 bases). There are 15 residues in the CDR3. Germline CDR1 MNHEY, CDR2 SMNVEV (reference sequence). Between the trimmed V and J ends, which lost 6 bases and 6 bases, there was a span of 18 bases.

The chain uses TRBV4-1 and TRBJ2-1; perhaps TRBD1 as D (6 bases). V lost 3 bases to trimming and J lost 3 bases, with 15 bases between them. This CDR3 has 16 residues. Per germline, CDR1 MGHRA and CDR2 YSYEKL. In nucleotides, the CDR3 is TGCGCCAGCAGCCACCCCCCCGGGACACACTACAATGAGCAGTTCTTC. As protein: CASSHPPGTHYNEQFF.

This clone was counted between two and nine times. The chain has TRBV5-6 and TRBJ2-3; D is perhaps TRBD2 (5 bases). Trimming removed 1 base from V and 2 bases from J, with 8 bases in between. CDR1 SGHDT and CDR2 YYEEEE come from the germline V gene. This CDR3 region has 14 residues. CDR3 sequence (DNA): TGTGCCAGCAGCTTGTGGAGGAACACAGATACGCAGTATTTT. Translated, it gives CASSLWRNTDTQYF.

The chain employs TRBV2 and TRBJ2-1; maybe TRBD1 (6 bases). The germline gives CDR1 SNHLY, CDR2 FYNNEI. V lost 1 base and J 3 bases, leaving 19 bases between the germline ends. This CDR3 comprises 18 residues. CDR3 residues: CASSEVYSWTVIYNEQFF. The CDR3 DNA follows: TGTGCCAGCAGTGAAGTATATAGTTGGACAGTGATCTACAATGAGCAGTTCTTC.

This chain links TRBV2 with TRBJ2-3; unclear D gene. Deletions cut 5 bases from V and 5 bases from J, with 11 bases between. The CDR3 covers 13 residues. Germline CDR1 is SNHLY and CDR2 is FYNNEI. The CDR3 nucleotides read TGTGCCAGCAGTCAACCCAATTTAGATACGCAGTATTTT. It encodes CASSQPNLDTQYF.

V usage is TRBV6-5 and J usage is TRBJ2-2; D remains ambiguous. There are 12 residues in the CDR3. Germline V gene lookup returns CDR1 MNHEY and CDR2 SVGAGI. The V end lost 6 bases, the J end lost 1 base, and 3 bases lay between the germline ends. CDR3: CASRENTGELFF. In DNA, the CDR3 is TGTGCCAGCAGAGAGAACACCGGGGAGCTGTTTTTT.

The CDR3 DNA is TGTGCCAGCACCCCCCTAGCGGGGGGCCGTGGCGAGCAGTACTTC. It codes for CASTPLAGGRGEQYF. The J gene is TRBJ2-7, the V gene TRBV6-5; 11 nucleotides match TRBD2. Germline CDR1 MNHEY, CDR2 SVGAGI. Trimming cost V 7 bases and J 6 bases; bases outside gene matches: 11. CDR3 length equals 15 residues.

The chain employs TRBV13 and TRBJ1-1; D perhaps matches TRBD1 (6 bases). This CDR3 spans 14 amino acids. The germline gives CDR1 PRHDT, CDR2 FYEKMQ (reference sequence). The germline V and J ends were trimmed by 5 bases and 5 bases, with 15 bases remaining between them. The CDR3 here is CASSTSTGQTEAFF. CDR3 bases: TGTGCCAGCAGCACCTCCACAGGGCAGACTGAAGCTTTCTTT.

This clone has a handful of counts. The chain carries TRBV30 and TRBJ2-1; D may correspond to TRBD1 or TRBD2 (5 bases each). Per the germline V gene, CDR1 is GTSNPN and CDR2 is SVGIG (reference sequence). Trimming removed 4 bases from V and 5 bases from J, with 18 bases in between. The CDR3 runs 15 residues. This CDR3 is CAWIVDGGWNNEQFF. The CDR3 region has the DNA TGTGCCTGGATCGTGGATGGGGGATGGAACAATGAGCAGTTCTTC.

V is TRBV14 and J is TRBJ1-2, with a possible D match to TRBD1 (5 bases). Trimming took 1 base from V and 6 from J, leaving 12 bases between them. The CDR3 spans 14 residues. The germline V gene encodes CDR1 SGHDN and CDR2 FVKESK. The CDR3 loop reads CASSQARVSDGYTF. CDR3 nucleotide sequence: TGTGCCAGCAGCCAAGCCAGGGTTTCCGATGGCTACACCTTC.

This rearrangement joins TRBV13 to TRBJ2-5; 11 bases are shared with TRBD2. V was clipped by 6 bases and J by 5 bases; unmatched bases: 8. Germline V CDR1 and CDR2: PRHDT, FYEKMQ (reference sequence). The CDR3 covers 15 residues. CDR3 sequence reads: CASSDGTSGLETQYF. CDR3 in DNA: TGTGCCAGCAGTGATGGGACTAGCGGTTTGGAGACCCAGTACTTC.

V gene TRBV10-3 combines with J gene TRBJ2-6, with a tentative D call TRBD2 (7 bases). In germline, CDR1 is ENHRY, CDR2 SYGVKD. The CDR3 sequence is 14 residues long. V was clipped by 10 bases and J by 1 base, with 11 bases between them. As DNA, the CDR3 is TGTGCCACCGAGGGGGGGTCTGGGGCCAACGTCCTGACTTTC. Protein: CATEGGSGANVLTF.